A selection of T cell receptor beta chains follows, all from one sample in a study of siplizumab effects on memory and regulatory T cells. Data came from immunoSEQ multiplex PCR; TCRdb stores just in-frame clones and leaves some out. Among some 100,000 clones listed, about 90% were seen once. Sequenced: Tregs sorted from blood. The receptors were gathered from a human donor in good health. CDR3s include the opening cysteine and the closing phenylalanine or tryptophan. The D gene is left open where the match is weak. Expanded clones get a size class; other rows say once, few or many, or leave the size out.

V	J	D	size	DNA	CDR3
TRBV19	TRBJ2-2	.	.	TGTGCCAGTAGTATAGTGTTGGGCACCGGGGAGCTGTTTTTT	CASSIVLGTGELFF
TRBV29-1	TRBJ2-1	TRBD2	.	TGCAGCGCTGGGACTAGCGGGAGCAATGAGCAGTTCTTC	CSAGTSGSNEQFF
TRBV7-6	TRBJ1-5	.	.	TGTGCCAGCAGCTTAGCTCCTGATCAGCCCCAGCATTTT	CASSLAPDQPQHF
TRBV15	TRBJ1-5	.	.	TGTGCCACCAGCAGAGATGGGCAGAGCAATCAGCCCCAGCATTTT	CATSRDGQSNQPQHF
TRBV5-1	TRBJ1-2	.	.	TGCGCCAGCAGCTTGGACGGATGGGGCAACTATGGCTACACCTTC	CASSLDGWGNYGYTF
TRBV2	TRBJ2-1	TRBD2	.	TGTGCCAGCAGTGCACTAGTGGGACTAGCCCACAATGAGCAGTTCTTC	CASSALVGLAHNEQFF
TRBV2	TRBJ2-7	.	.	TGTGCCAGCAGTTGGGACAAGTACGAGCAGTACTTC	CASSWDKYEQYF
TRBV5-4	TRBJ2-2	.	.	TGTGCCAGCAGCTTGGTCCGGACCAACACCGGGGAGCTGTTTTTT	CASSLVRTNTGELFF
TRBV28	TRBJ2-1	TRBD2	.	TGTGCCAGCAGATCCTTGGTGGGGGGGAATGAGCAGTTCTTC	CASRSLVGGNEQFF
TRBV27	TRBJ2-7	TRBD1	.	TGTGCCAGCAGGGGACAGGGGTTGAACGAGCAGTACTTC	CASRGQGLNEQYF
TRBV9	TRBJ2-3	.	once	TGTGCCAGCAGCGTTTTCGGCGGCTCGCAGTATTTT	CASSVFGGSQYF
TRBV10-3	TRBJ1-1	TRBD1	.	TGTGCCATCGCAGGACCGAGCAAGGGGGCAACTGAAGCTTTCTTT	CAIAGPSKGATEAFF
TRBV5-1	TRBJ1-5	TRBD1	.	TGCGCCAGCAGCTTGGATGGGACAGGTCACCCCCAGCATTTT	CASSLDGTGHPQHF
TRBV19	TRBJ2-2	.	.	TGTGCCAGTAGTATATCGGGGGGCGTGAGGACCGGGGAGCTGTTTTTT	CASSISGGVRTGELFF
TRBV28	TRBJ2-1	.	.	TGTGCCAGCAGTTTAAGCGGACTACCCAATGAGCAGTTCTTC	CASSLSGLPNEQFF
TRBV5-1	TRBJ2-5	.	.	TGCGCCAGCAGCTTGGGAATCCAAGAGACCCAGTACTTC	CASSLGIQETQYF
TRBV25-1	TRBJ2-2	.	.	TGTGCCAGCAGGGACCGACAGTTGGGGACCGGGGAGCTGTTTTTT	CASRDRQLGTGELFF
TRBV18	TRBJ1-5	.	.	TGTGCCAGCTCACCACTCGGGGGCAATCAGCCCCAGCATTTT	CASSPLGGNQPQHF
TRBV5-1	TRBJ2-1	.	.	TGCGCCAGCAGCGCGGGTGATTCCTACAATGAGCAGTTCTTC	CASSAGDSYNEQFF
TRBV5-5	TRBJ2-2	.	.	TGTGCCAGCAGCTTGAGGTTCAGCGGGCCAGCCACCGGGGAGCTGTTTTTT	CASSLRFSGPATGELFF
TRBV4-1	TRBJ1-5	.	once	TGCGCCAGCAGCCAAGTTGACAGGCGTAGCAATCAGCCCCAGCATTTT	CASSQVDRRSNQPQHF
TRBV5-1	TRBJ2-2	TRBD1	.	TGCGCCAGCAGCCGACCCCGTGGGACAGGGGACACCGGGGAGCTGTTTTTT	CASSRPRGTGDTGELFF
TRBV29-1	TRBJ1-1	.	.	TGCAGCGGATACAGGGTGGGGGCTGAAGCTTTCTTT	CSGYRVGAEAFF
TRBV19	TRBJ2-7	TRBD1	.	TGTGCCAGTAGTATACAGGGACAGGGGGCCTCCTACGAGCAGTACTTC	CASSIQGQGASYEQYF
TRBV19	TRBJ2-1	.	few	TGTGCCAGTAGTACCCCTCCAATTTACTCCTACAATGAGCAGTTCTTC	CASSTPPIYSYNEQFF
TRBV14	TRBJ2-2	.	.	TGTGCCAGCAGCCAAGATATCGGCGGGGAGCTGTTTTTT	CASSQDIGGELFF
TRBV7-9	TRBJ2-1	TRBD1	.	TGTGCCAGCAGCAAGACAGGGATGGTCGCGAATGAGCAGTTCTTC	CASSKTGMVANEQFF
TRBV10-2	TRBJ2-3	.	.	TGCGCCAGCACCCGACCAGTTAGAGTAGATACGCAGTATTTT	CASTRPVRVDTQYF
TRBV29-1	TRBJ1-2	TRBD1	.	TGCAGCGCTGACAGGGATCGCTATGGCTACACCTTC	CSADRDRYGYTF
TRBV20-1	TRBJ2-7	.	.	TGCAGTGCTAGGGGCCCCTACGAGCAGTACTTC	CSARGPYEQYF
TRBV10-2	TRBJ1-5	.	once	TGCGCCAGCAGTGAGTCCGCCAGGGTAAATTTCGGGCAGCCCCAGCATTTT	CASSESARVNFGQPQHF
TRBV27	TRBJ2-5	.	.	TGTGCCAGCAGGAAGGGTAGCTTAGGGCAAGAGACCCAGTACTTC	CASRKGSLGQETQYF
TRBV2	TRBJ1-6	TRBD1	.	TGTGCCAGCAGCGGGACAGGGGGCGTATATAATTCACCCCTCCACTTT	CASSGTGGVYNSPLHF
TRBV30	TRBJ1-4	.	.	TGTGCCTTGGCCCGGGGCGTCCCAACTAATGAAAAACTGTTTTTT	CALARGVPTNEKLFF
TRBV11-2	TRBJ1-4	.	.	TGTGCCAGCAGCCAGGAAAGGAATGAAAAACTGTTTTTT	CASSQERNEKLFF
TRBV7-2	TRBJ2-1	.	.	TGTGCCAGCAGACTGACAAGAATTAACAATGAGCAGTTCTTC	CASRLTRINNEQFF
TRBV19	TRBJ1-1	TRBD1	.	TGTGCCAGTAGTTTCAGAGGGACAGGGGAAGCTTTCTTT	CASSFRGTGEAFF
TRBV5-1	TRBJ2-2	.	.	TGCGCCAGCAGCACTCGACAGACTACGAACACCGGGGAGCTGTTTTTT	CASSTRQTTNTGELFF
TRBV5-1	TRBJ2-6	.	.	TGCGCCAGCAGCCTGCATATTCTGGCCTCTGGGGCCAACGTCCTGACTTTC	CASSLHILASGANVLTF
TRBV19	TRBJ2-5	.	.	TGTGCCAGTTCCCCCGTCGGAGTGGGGGTTGGGACCCAGTACTTC	CASSPVGVGVGTQYF
TRBV11-2	TRBJ2-5	TRBD2	once	TGTGCCAGCAGCTTACTAGCGGGAGGGCGAGAGACCCAGTACTTC	CASSLLAGGRETQYF
TRBV30	TRBJ1-2	.	.	TGTGCCTGGAGCCCGAGGGGGGGCTATGGCTACACCTTC	CAWSPRGGYGYTF
TRBV6-1	TRBJ2-2	TRBD2	.	TGTGCCACGTCCGATGGGACTAGCGGAACCGGGGAGCTGTTTTTT	CATSDGTSGTGELFF
TRBV23-1	TRBJ1-1	TRBD1	.	TGCGCCAGCCCCCGGGACAGGGGGCTTGGCACTGAAGCTTTCTTT	CASPRDRGLGTEAFF
TRBV7-8	TRBJ1-3	.	.	TGTGCCAGCAGCTTAGAACGAAACACCATATATTTT	CASSLERNTIYF
TRBV7-8	TRBJ2-7	TRBD2	.	TGTGCCAGCAGCCGAGTCCGGAGGCGGGGGTCATACGAGCAGTACTTC	CASSRVRRRGSYEQYF
TRBV18	TRBJ2-5	.	.	TGTGCCAGCTCACCCGAGAGGGGCAGGTACCAAGAGACCCAGTACTTC	CASSPERGRYQETQYF
TRBV2	TRBJ2-5	.	.	TGTGCCAGCAGTCTTCGGTCCCATTTCCAGTACTTC	CASSLRSHFQYF
TRBV11-3	TRBJ1-1	.	.	TGTGCCAGCAGCTTAGACCAGAACACTGAAGCTTTCTTT	CASSLDQNTEAFF
TRBV29-1	TRBJ1-1	.	.	TGCAGCGTTTACAGGCTGATGAACACTGAAGCTTTCTTT	CSVYRLMNTEAFF
TRBV19	TRBJ1-2	.	.	TGTGCCAGTAGTCCCCGAGGCAAAGGGGAGAGTGGCTACACCTTC	CASSPRGKGESGYTF
TRBV6-1	TRBJ2-5	.	once	TGTGCCAGCCAACGACGGGCGTTGCAAGAGACCCAGTACTTC	CASQRRALQETQYF
TRBV5-1	TRBJ2-2	.	.	TGCGCCAGCAGCTTTAGGTCCCAGGTGATGGGGGAGTTGAACACCGGGGAGCTGTTTTTT	CASSFRSQVMGELNTGELFF
TRBV25-1	TRBJ2-2	.	once	TGTGCCAGCAGCTCGAAATTAGGAGCCGGGGAGCTGTTTTTT	CASSSKLGAGELFF
TRBV7-9	TRBJ1-1	TRBD1	.	TGTGCCAGCAAGACAGGGGCTGGGACTGAAGCTTTCTTT	CASKTGAGTEAFF
TRBV19	TRBJ1-1	.	.	TGTGCCAGTGGGACGGGTGGCACTGAAGCTTTCTTT	CASGTGGTEAFF
TRBV18	TRBJ1-1	TRBD1	.	TGTGCCAGCTCACCTTCGACAGGGGGCGAGACTGAAGCTTTCTTT	CASSPSTGGETEAFF
TRBV28	TRBJ2-7	.	once	TGTGCCAGCTCGGGGGTAGCCGAGCAGTACTTC	CASSGVAEQYF